The subject of this entry is one T cell receptor (beta chain). The data were obtained in a study of blood T cell repertoires in COVID-19. Method: immunoSEQ multiplex PCR; TCRdb's copy keeps in-frame clones and lacks some. The sample has roughly 280,000 clones, roughly 90% seen once; the top ten hold under 2.5%. There are 17 residues in the CDR3. Trimming pared 0 bases from V and 7 bases from J, leaving 22 bases between. Per the germline V gene, CDR1 is SGDLS and CDR2 is YYNGEE. Input material: PBMCs or T cells enriched from blood (not recorded which). The sequence derives from a woman aged 55-70 years who had recovered from COVID-19. The chain employs TRBV9 and TRBJ1-2, with no clear D. The CDR3 nucleotides read TGTGCCAGCAGCGTAGAATCTGCCTACTTCAATCCGGGTGGCTACACCTTC. This sequence encodes CASSVESAYFNPGGYTF.